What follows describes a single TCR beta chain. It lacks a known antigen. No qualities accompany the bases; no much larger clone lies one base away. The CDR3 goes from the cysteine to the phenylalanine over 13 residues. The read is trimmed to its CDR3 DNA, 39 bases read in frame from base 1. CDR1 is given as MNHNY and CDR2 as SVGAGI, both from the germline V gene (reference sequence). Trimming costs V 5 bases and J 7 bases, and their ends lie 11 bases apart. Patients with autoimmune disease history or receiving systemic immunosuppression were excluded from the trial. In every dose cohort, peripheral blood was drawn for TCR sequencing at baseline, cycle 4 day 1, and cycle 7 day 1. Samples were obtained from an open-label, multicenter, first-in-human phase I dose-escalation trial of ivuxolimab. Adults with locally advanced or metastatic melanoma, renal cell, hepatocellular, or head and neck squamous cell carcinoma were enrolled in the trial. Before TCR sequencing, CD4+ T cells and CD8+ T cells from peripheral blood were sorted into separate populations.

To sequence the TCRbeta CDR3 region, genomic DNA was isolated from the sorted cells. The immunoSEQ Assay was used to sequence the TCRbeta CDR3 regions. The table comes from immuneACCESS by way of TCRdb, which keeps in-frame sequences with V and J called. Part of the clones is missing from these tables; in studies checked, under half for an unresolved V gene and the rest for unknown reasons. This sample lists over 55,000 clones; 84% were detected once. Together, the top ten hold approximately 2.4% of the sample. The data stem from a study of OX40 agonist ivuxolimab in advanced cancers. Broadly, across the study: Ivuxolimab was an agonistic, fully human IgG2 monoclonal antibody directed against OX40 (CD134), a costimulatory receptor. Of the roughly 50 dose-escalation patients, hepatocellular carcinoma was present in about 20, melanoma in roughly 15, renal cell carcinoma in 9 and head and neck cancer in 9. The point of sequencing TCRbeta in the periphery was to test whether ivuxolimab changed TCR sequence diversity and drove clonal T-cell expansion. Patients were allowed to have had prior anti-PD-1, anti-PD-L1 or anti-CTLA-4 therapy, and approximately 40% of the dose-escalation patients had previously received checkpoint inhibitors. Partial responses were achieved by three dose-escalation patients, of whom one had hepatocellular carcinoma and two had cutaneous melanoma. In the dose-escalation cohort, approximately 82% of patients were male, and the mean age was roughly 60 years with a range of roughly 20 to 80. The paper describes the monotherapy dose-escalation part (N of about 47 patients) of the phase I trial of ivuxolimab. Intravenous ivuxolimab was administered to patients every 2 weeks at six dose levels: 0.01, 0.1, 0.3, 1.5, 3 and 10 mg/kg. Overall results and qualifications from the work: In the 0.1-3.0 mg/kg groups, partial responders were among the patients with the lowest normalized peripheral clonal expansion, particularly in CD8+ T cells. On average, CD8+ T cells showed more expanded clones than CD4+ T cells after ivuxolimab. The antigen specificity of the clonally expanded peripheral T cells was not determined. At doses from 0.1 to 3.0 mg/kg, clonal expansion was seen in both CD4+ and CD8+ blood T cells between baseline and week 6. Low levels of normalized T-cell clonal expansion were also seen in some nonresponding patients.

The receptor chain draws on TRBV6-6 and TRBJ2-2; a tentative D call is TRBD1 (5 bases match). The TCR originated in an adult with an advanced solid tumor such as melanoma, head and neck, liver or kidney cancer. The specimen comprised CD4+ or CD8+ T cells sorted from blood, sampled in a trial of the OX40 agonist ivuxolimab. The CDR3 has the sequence CASSVSGIGELFF. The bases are TGTGCCAGCAGTGTTTCAGGGATCGGGGAGCTGTTTTTT.